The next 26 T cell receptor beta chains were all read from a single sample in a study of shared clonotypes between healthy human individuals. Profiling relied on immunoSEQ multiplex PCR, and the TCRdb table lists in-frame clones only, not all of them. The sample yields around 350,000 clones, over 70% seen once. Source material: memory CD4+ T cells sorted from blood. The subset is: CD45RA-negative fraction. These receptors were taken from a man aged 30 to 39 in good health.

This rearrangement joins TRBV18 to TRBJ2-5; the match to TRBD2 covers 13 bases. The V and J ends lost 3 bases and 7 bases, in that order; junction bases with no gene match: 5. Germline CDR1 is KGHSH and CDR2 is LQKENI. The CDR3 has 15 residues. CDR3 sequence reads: CASSPGLAGVGTQYF. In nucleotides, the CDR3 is TGTGCCAGCTCACCCGGACTAGCGGGAGTTGGGACCCAGTACTTC. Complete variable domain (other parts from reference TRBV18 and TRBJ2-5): NAGVMQNPRHLVRRRGQEARLRCSPMKGHSHVYWYRQLPEEGLKFMVYLQKENIIDESGMPKERFSAEFPKEGPSILRIQQVVRGDSAAYFCASSPGLAGVGTQYFGPGTRLLVL.

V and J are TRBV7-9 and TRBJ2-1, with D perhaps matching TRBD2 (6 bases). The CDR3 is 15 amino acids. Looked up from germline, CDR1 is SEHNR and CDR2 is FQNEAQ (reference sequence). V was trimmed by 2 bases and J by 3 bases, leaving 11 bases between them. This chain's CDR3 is CASSLTQRVYNEQFF. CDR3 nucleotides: TGTGCCAGCAGCTTAACCCAGCGGGTCTACAATGAGCAGTTCTTC.

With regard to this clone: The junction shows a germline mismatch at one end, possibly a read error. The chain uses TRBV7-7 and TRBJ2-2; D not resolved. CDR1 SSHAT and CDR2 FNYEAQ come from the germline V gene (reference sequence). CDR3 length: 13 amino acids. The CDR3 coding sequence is TGTGCTAGCAGTCGGACGAACACCGGGGAGCTGTTTTTT. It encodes CASSRTNTGELFF.

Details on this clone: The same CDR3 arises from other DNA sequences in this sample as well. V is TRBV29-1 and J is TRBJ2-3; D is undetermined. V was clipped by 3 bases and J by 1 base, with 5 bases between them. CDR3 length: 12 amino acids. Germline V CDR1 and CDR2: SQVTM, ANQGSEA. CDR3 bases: TGCAGCGTTGATGAGGGCACAGATACGCAGTATTTT. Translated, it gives CSVDEGTDTQYF.

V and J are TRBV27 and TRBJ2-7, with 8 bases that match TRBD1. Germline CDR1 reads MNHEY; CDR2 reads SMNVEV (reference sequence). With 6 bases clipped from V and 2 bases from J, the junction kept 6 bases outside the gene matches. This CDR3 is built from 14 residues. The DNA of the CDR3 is TGTGCCAGCAGAACACGGGACAGGCCCTACGAGCAGTACTTC. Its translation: CASRTRDRPYEQYF.

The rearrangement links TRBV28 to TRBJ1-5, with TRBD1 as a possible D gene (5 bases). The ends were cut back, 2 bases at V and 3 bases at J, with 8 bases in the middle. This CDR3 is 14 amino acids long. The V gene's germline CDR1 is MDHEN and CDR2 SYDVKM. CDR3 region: CASSLVQANQPQHF. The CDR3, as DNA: TGTGCCAGCAGTTTAGTACAGGCCAATCAGCCCCAGCATTTT. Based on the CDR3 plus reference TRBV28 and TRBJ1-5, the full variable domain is DVKVTQSSRYLVKRTGEKVFLECVQDMDHENMFWYRQDPGLGLRLIYFSYDVKMKEKGDIPEGYSVSREKKERFSLILESASTNQTSMYLCASSLVQANQPQHFGDGTRLSIL.

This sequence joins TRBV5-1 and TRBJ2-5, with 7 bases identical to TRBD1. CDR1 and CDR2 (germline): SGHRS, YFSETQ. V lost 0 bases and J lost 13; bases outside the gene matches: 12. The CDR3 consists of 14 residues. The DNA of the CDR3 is TGCGCCAGCAGCTTGGATCCCGGGACAGCTGGGTTGTACTTC. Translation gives CASSLDPGTAGLYF.

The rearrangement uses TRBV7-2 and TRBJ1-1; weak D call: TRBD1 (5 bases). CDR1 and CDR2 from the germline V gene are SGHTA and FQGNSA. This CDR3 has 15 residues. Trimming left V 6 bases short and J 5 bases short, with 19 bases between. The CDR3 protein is CASRPARGGRTEAFF. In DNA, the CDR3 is TGTGCCAGCAGGCCAGCAAGGGGAGGTAGGACTGAAGCTTTCTTT. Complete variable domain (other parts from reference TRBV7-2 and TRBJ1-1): GAGVSQSPSNKVTEKGKDVELRCDPISGHTALYWYRQSLGQGLEFLIYFQGNSAPDKSGLPSDRFSAERTGGSVSTLTIQRTQQEDSAVYLCASRPARGGRTEAFFGQGTRLTVV.

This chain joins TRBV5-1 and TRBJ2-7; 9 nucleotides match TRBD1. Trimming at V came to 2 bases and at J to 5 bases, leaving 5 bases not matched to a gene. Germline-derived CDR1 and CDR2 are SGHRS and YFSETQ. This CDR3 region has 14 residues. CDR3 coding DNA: TGCGCCAGCAGCTTCACCGGGACAGGGAACGAGCAGTACTTC. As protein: CASSFTGTGNEQYF.

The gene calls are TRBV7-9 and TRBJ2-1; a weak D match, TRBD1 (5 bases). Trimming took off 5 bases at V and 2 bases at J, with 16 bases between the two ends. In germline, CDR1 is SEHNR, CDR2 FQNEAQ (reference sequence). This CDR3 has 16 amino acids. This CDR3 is CASSPLGRSPYNEQFF. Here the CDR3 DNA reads TGTGCCAGCAGCCCGCTGGGGCGGAGCCCCTACAATGAGCAGTTCTTC.

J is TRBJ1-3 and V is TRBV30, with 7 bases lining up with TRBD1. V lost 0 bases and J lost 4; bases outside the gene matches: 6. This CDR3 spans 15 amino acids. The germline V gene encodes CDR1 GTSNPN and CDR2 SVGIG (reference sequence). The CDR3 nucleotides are TGTGCCTGGAGTGTCAACAGGGGCCCGGGAAACACCATATATTTT. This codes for CAWSVNRGPGNTIYF. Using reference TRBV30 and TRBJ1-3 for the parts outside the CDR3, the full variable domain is SQTIHQWPATLVQPVGSPLSLECTVEGTSNPNLYWYRQAAGRGLQLLFYSVGIGQISSEVPQNLSASRPQDRQFILSSKKLLLSDSGFYLCAWSVNRGPGNTIYFGEGSWLTVV.

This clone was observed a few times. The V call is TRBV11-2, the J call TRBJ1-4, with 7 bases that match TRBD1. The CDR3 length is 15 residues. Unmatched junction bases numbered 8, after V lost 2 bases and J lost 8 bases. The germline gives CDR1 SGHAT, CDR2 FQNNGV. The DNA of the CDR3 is TGTGCCAGCAGCTTACATGAGGGGGCGGGGGAAAAACTGTTTTTT. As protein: CASSLHEGAGEKLFF.

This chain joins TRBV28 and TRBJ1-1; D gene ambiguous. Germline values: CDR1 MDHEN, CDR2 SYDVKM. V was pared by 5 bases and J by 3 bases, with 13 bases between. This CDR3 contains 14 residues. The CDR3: CASSQTAGDTEAFF. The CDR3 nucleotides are TGTGCCAGCAGTCAGACGGCGGGCGACACTGAAGCTTTCTTT.

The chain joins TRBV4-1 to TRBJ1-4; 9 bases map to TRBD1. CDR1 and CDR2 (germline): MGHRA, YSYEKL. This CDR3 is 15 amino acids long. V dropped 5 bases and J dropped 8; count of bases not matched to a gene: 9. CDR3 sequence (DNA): TGCGCCAGCAGCAGACCCGGGACAGGGAAGGAAAAACTGTTTTTT. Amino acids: CASSRPGTGKEKLFF.

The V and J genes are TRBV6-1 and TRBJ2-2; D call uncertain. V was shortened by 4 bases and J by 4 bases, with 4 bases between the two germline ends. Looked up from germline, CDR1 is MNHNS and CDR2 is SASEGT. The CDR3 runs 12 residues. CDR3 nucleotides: TGTGCCAGCAGTGGAAGCACCGGGGAGCTGTTTTTT. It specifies CASSGSTGELFF.

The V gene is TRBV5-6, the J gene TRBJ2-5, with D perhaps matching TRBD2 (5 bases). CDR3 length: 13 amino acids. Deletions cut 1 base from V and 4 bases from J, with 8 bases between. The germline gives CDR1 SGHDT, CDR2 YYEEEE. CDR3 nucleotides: TGTGCCAGCAGCTTGCTCGGAGGAGAGACCCAGTACTTC. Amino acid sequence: CASSLLGGETQYF.

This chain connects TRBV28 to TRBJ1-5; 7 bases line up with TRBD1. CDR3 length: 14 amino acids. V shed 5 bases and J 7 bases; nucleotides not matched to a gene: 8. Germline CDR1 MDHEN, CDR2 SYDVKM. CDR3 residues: CASSLDREWQPQHF. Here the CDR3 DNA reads TGTGCCAGCAGTCTCGACAGGGAATGGCAGCCCCAGCATTTT.

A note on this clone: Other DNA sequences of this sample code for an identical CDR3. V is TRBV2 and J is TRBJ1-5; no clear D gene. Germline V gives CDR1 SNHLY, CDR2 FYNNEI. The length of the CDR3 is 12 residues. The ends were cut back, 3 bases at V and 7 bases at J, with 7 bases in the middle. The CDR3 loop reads CASSDPGQPQHF. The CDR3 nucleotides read TGTGCCAGCAGTGATCCGGGGCAGCCCCAGCATTTT.

The CDR3 nucleotides are TGTGCCAGCAGCTTAGTTTCTCCGGAGACCCAGTACTTC. It is translated as CASSLVSPETQYF. The rearrangement links TRBV7-9 to TRBJ2-5; no firm D call. V lost 1 base and J lost 5, with 8 bases in between. The germline V gene encodes CDR1 SEHNR and CDR2 FQNEAQ (reference sequence). This CDR3 has 13 amino acids.

CDR3 in amino acids: CASRKQTAGFHEQYF. DNA for the CDR3: TGTGCCAGCAGGAAACAAACCGCAGGGTTCCACGAGCAGTACTTC. The gene calls are TRBV6-5 and TRBJ2-7; D is possibly TRBD1 (5 bases). CDR1 and CDR2 from the germline V gene are MNHEY and SVGAGI. The V gene lost 6 bases and the J gene lost 5 bases, with 20 bases spanning the gap. This CDR3 is 15 amino acids long.

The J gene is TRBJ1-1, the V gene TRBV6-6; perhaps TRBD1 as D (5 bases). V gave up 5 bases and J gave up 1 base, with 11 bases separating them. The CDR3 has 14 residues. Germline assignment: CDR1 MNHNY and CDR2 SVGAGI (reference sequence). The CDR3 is CASSGQITNTEAFF. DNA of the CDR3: TGTGCCAGCAGTGGACAAATCACGAACACTGAAGCTTTCTTT.

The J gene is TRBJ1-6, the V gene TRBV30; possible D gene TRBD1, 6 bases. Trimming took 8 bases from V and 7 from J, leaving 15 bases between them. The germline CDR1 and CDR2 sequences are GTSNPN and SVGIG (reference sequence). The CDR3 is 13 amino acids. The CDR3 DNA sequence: TGTGCCCAAGAGGGGGGGCGGAATTCACCCCTCCACTTT. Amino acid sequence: CAQEGGRNSPLHF.

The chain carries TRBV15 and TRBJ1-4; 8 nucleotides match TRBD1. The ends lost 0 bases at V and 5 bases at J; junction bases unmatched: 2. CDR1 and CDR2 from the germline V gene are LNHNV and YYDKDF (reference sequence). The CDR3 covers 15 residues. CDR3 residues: CATSRDQGANEKLFF. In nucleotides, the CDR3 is TGTGCCACCAGCAGAGATCAGGGGGCGAATGAAAAACTGTTTTTT.

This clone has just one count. The chain's CDR3 is CASSVRDYEQYF. The CDR3 nucleotides are TGTGCCAGCAGTGTGAGGGACTACGAGCAGTACTTC. The chain is built from TRBV6-1 and TRBJ2-7; tentative D call: TRBD2 (5 bases). Trimming pared 4 bases from V and 3 bases from J, leaving 7 bases between. The CDR3 has 12 residues. CDR1 MNHNS and CDR2 SASEGT come from the germline V gene.

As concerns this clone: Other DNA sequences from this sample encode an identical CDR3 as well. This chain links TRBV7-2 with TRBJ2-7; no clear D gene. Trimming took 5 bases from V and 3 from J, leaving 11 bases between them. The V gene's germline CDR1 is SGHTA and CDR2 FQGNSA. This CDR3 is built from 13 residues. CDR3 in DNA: TGTGCCAGCAGCCCGGACGGGTTCTACGAGCAGTACTTC. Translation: CASSPDGFYEQYF.

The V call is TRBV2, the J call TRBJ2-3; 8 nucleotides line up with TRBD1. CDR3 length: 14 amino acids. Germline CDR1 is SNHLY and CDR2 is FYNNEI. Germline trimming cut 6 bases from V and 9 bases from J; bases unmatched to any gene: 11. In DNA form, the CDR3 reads TGTGCCAGCAGCATCACAGGGGGAGGAGGGACGCAGTATTTT. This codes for CASSITGGGGTQYF.